This T cell receptor beta chain comes out of a study of CD8 T cells in ankylosing spondylitis. Study results and caveats: A TCR beta motif made of several highly homologous variants seemed typical of ankylosing spondylitis blood. Earlier work had already found some motif variants in reactive arthritis synovial fluid and blood. Matched ankylosing spondylitis synovial fluid reportedly contained a significantly enriched population of disease-linked clones.

TCRdb passed the 5' RACE reads through MiXCR, listing each CDR3 protein once. The sample records 90,000 to 100,000 distinct CDR3 sequences, about 8% being singletons. This clonotype was seen ten or more times. Antigen specificity is unknown. The CDR3 length is 14 residues. The V and J ends lost 8 bases and 8 bases respectively, with 19 bases between them. The receptor was derived from a male donor with ankylosing spondylitis or in good health (not recorded which). The chain links TRBV12-3 or TRBV12-4 to TRBJ2-1, with TRBD2 as a possible D gene (6 bases). Sequences were obtained from blood, either unsorted or a sorted T cell fraction (not recorded which). CDR3 region: CASSGWDRGYEQFF. CDR3 coding DNA: TGTGCCAGCTCGGGTTGGGACCGGGGGTATGAGCAGTTCTTC.